Here is one T cell receptor (beta chain) with its context. Profiling relied on immunoSEQ multiplex PCR, and the TCRdb table lists in-frame clones only, not all of them. Among roughly 150,000 clones listed, about 96% were seen once. CDR1 MNHEY and CDR2 SVGAGI come from the germline V gene. The CDR3 loop spans 15 amino acids. After removal of 6 bases from V and 7 bases from J, the junction contained 10 bases not matched to a gene. These data originate in a study of cytomegalovirus exposure and HLA in healthy donors. The sequence was obtained from a woman younger than 35 in good health and CMV-seronegative. This chain connects TRBV6-5 to TRBJ2-1, with 9 bases fitting TRBD2. Sequenced sample: PBMCs. The CDR3 region has the DNA TGTGCCAGCAGCCCCGAGAAGCGGGGGGTGAATGAGCAGTTCTTC. This gives the protein CASSPEKRGVNEQFF.